Below are 10 T cell receptor beta chains sequenced from a single sample in a study of T cells in Graves' hyperthyroidism and ophthalmopathy (dated by TCRdb to about 2019). Library preparation employed multiplex PCR. TCRdb shows the sequencer as Illumina HiSeq 2000. Amplification of TCR beta CDR3 regions was carried out from RNA transcripts. For the first round of RT-PCR on the TCR CDR3, the HTBI primer set was used together with the Qiagen OneStep RT-PCR kit. TCRdb redid the processing of the public reads, applying fastp at Q25 and MiXCR, and retained in-frame beta chains. Records with the same CDR3 protein are collapsed into one entry carrying the most frequent genes and DNA. This sample has roughly 500,000 distinct CDR3 sequences in its table, and 24% of those were observed once. Around 11% of the sample comes from the top ten. The source material was blood. The receptors derive from a woman aged 25 to 39 with Graves' ophthalmopathy.

This clonotype was picked up a small number of times. CDR3 region: CATSDPEEREAPQETQYF. CDR3 coding DNA: TGTGCCACCAGTGACCCCGAGGAGCGGGAGGCCCCCCAAGAGACCCAGTACTTC. The rearrangement uses TRBV24-1 and TRBJ2-5; 9 bases are shared with TRBD2. The junction had 12 bases not matched to a gene; V was cut back by 4 bases and J by 1 base. There are 18 residues in the CDR3. CDR1 and CDR2 (germline): KGHDR, SFDVKD.

This clonotype was seen ten or more times. The chain uses TRBV6-5 and TRBJ2-5, with D unclear. Germline values: CDR1 MNHEY, CDR2 SVGAGI. V was trimmed by 3 bases and J by 1 base, leaving 15 bases between them. The CDR3 has 16 amino acids. The CDR3: CASSYRFDGLQETQYF. DNA of the CDR3: TGTGCCAGCAGTTATAGGTTCGACGGCCTCCAAGAGACCCAGTACTTC.

This clonotype occurred many times. This chain joins TRBV7-9 and TRBJ1-1; no reliable D call. Germline values: CDR1 SEHNR, CDR2 FQNEAQ (reference sequence). V was clipped by 5 bases and J by 1 base, with 14 bases between them. This CDR3 is 15 amino acids long. As DNA, the CDR3 is TGTGCCAGCAGCCCCTTCCAATTGGCGAACACTGAAGCTTTCTTT. This codes for CASSPFQLANTEAFF.

There are many counts of this clonotype. This chain uses TRBV12-3 or TRBV12-4 with TRBJ2-3; TRBD2 matches at 11 bases. V lost 5 bases and J lost 4; bases outside the gene matches: 5. The CDR3 length is 15 residues. The CDR3 DNA is TGTGCCAGCAGTCCACTAGCGGGGGCGGCAGATACGCAGTATTTT. Its translation is CASSPLAGAADTQYF.

This clonotype was observed at least ten times. This could be a read error, since a much larger clone is one nucleotide away. The rearrangement joins TRBV6-2 or TRBV6-3 to TRBJ2-5; no definite D call. CDR3 length: 13 amino acids. Germline loops: CDR1 MNHEY, CDR2 SVGEGT. The V end was cut by 11 bases, the J end by 5 bases, with 18 bases between. The CDR3 loop reads CAGRSTVVETQYF. The CDR3 region has the DNA TGTGCCGGGCGGTCGACGGTAGTCGAGACCCAGTACTTC.

The genes are TRBV11-2 and TRBJ2-7, with TRBD1 as a possible D gene (6 bases). Germline CDR1 SGHAT, CDR2 FQNNGV. The CDR3 is 15 residues long. Trimming stripped 1 base from V and 2 bases from J, with 12 bases between. The CDR3 region has the DNA TGTGCCAGCAGCTTAGCCGGGACAAGTACCTACGAGCAGTACTTC. Translating it yields CASSLAGTSTYEQYF.

The V and J genes are TRBV6-1 and TRBJ1-2; 7 bases match TRBD1. V shed 7 bases, J shed 6 bases, and the junction held 14 bases outside the gene matches. Germline V gene lookup returns CDR1 MNHNS and CDR2 SASEGT. There are 15 residues in the CDR3. The DNA for the CDR3 is TGTGCCAGCACCCCTCGGGAAGGGGGCGCGAATGGCTACACCTTC. Encoded protein: CASTPREGGANGYTF.

The gene calls are TRBV14 and TRBJ1-3; D gene uncertain. The CDR3 length is 16 residues. Deletions cut 1 base from V and 0 bases from J, with 10 bases between. Germline V gives CDR1 SGHDN, CDR2 FVKESK. The CDR3 protein is CASSQVKAFSGNTIYF. The CDR3 DNA is TGTGCCAGCAGCCAAGTAAAGGCCTTCTCTGGAAACACCATATATTTT.

Concerning this clonotype itself: The junction and the germline gene differ at one end; a read error may be behind it. CDR3 DNA: TGTGACAGCAGTGACCGGACGGTGAGAACCTACGAGCAGTACTTC. It translates to CDSSDRTVRTYEQYF. This chain links TRBV6-1 with TRBJ2-7; D is uncertain. This CDR3 has 15 residues. Germline CDR1 is MNHNS and CDR2 is SASEGT.

This clonotype was detected ten times or more. The CDR3 spells CASSLTGVSNQPQHF. Written as DNA, the CDR3 is TGCGCCAGCAGCCTAACAGGGGTTAGCAATCAGCCCCAGCATTTT. This chain joins TRBV4-1 and TRBJ1-5; 7 bases fit TRBD1. Germline CDR1 reads MGHRA; CDR2 reads YSYEKL. This CDR3 is 15 amino acids long. Trimming took 4 bases from V and 0 from J; bases not matched to a gene: 3.